Listed below are T cell receptor beta chains from one sample, sequenced in a study of cytomegalovirus exposure and HLA in healthy donors. The data were produced by immunoSEQ multiplex PCR, yet TCRdb's version contains in-frame clones alone and is incomplete. In the table there are approximately 160,000 clones, 85% to 90% of which are singletons. Sample: PBMCs. The receptors shown here come from a woman aged 18 to 35 in good health and CMV-seropositive. Each CDR3 is given with its conserved first and last residue. A D gene is named only where the DNA matches it firmly. Expanded clones are given a class, and other clones once, few, many or no size at all.

clone_size | j_call | v_call | d_call | cdr3_length | cdr3_aa | cdr3_nt
NA | TRBJ2-7 | TRBV7-3 | NA | 11 | CASSNTTEQYF | TGTGCCAGCAGCAATACTACGGAGCAGTACTTC
many | TRBJ2-7 | TRBV27 | TRBD1 | 14 | CASSSNRGPDEQYF | TGTGCCAGCAGCTCGAACAGGGGCCCCGACGAGCAGTACTTC
NA | TRBJ2-3 | TRBV9 | NA | 11 | CASSTGDTQYF | TGTGCCAGCAGCACCGGAGATACGCAGTATTTT
once | TRBJ1-1 | TRBV5-1 | TRBD1 | 17 | CASSFGQGGVTNTEAFF | TGCGCCAGCAGCTTCGGCCAGGGGGGAGTGACGAACACTGAAGCTTTCTTT
NA | TRBJ2-1 | TRBV30 | NA | 13 | CAWLWGRNNEQFF | TGTGCCTGGCTTTGGGGGAGGAACAATGAGCAGTTCTTC
NA | TRBJ1-1 | TRBV30 | TRBD1 | 14 | CAWNKGQGYTEAFF | TGTGCCTGGAACAAAGGACAGGGGTACACTGAAGCTTTCTTT
few | TRBJ1-4 | TRBV12-5 | TRBD1 | 14 | CASAWTGENEKLFF | TGTGCTAGTGCCTGGACAGGGGAAAATGAAAAACTGTTTTTT
NA | TRBJ2-4 | TRBV2 | TRBD1 | 17 | CASSEVVAGGVGNIQYF | TGTGCCAGCAGTGAGGTCGTGGCAGGGGGCGTAGGGAACATTCAGTACTTC
once | TRBJ2-1 | TRBV11-3 | NA | 11 | CASSKHNEQFF | TGTGCCAGCAGCAAGCACAATGAGCAGTTCTTC
NA | TRBJ1-5 | TRBV19 | TRBD1 | 18 | CASSPLRDSDFSNQPQHF | TGTGCCAGTAGTCCCCTTCGGGACAGCGACTTTAGCAATCAGCCCCAGCATTTT
NA | TRBJ1-1 | TRBV6-1 | NA | 15 | CASSSDSWVNTEAFF | TGTGCCAGCAGTTCCGACTCCTGGGTTAACACTGAAGCTTTCTTT
NA | TRBJ2-3 | TRBV9 | NA | 12 | CASSVGGDTQYF | TGTGCCAGCAGCGTAGGAGGAGATACGCAGTATTTT
NA | TRBJ1-2 | TRBV29-1 | NA | 13 | CSVSRGGGYGYTF | TGCAGCGTTTCCCGGGGAGGTGGCTATGGCTACACCTTC
NA | TRBJ2-2 | TRBV30 | TRBD1 | 20 | CAWSLTPKDRGLYSPGELFF | TGTGCCTGGAGTCTTACTCCCAAGGACAGGGGGTTGTATAGTCCCGGGGAGCTGTTTTTT
NA | TRBJ2-3 | TRBV19 | TRBD1 | 15 | CASSPRQGITDTQYF | TGTGCCAGTAGTCCCCGACAGGGGATCACAGATACGCAGTATTTT
NA | TRBJ1-5 | TRBV6-1 | TRBD1 | 15 | CASSRDSYSNQPQHF | TGTGCCAGCAGCCGGGACAGTTATAGCAATCAGCCCCAGCATTTT
few | TRBJ1-2 | TRBV7-9 | TRBD1 | 14 | CASSPRRDRGGYTF | TGTGCCAGCAGCCCCCGCCGGGACAGGGGTGGCTACACCTTC
NA | TRBJ1-2 | TRBV30 | NA | 15 | CAWSPNDSSGYGYTF | TGTGCCTGGAGTCCGAACGACAGCTCAGGGTATGGCTACACCTTC
NA | TRBJ2-5 | TRBV7-2 | TRBD1 | 15 | CASSLGGTAQETQYF | TGTGCCAGCAGCTTAGGTGGGACAGCCCAAGAGACCCAGTACTTC
NA | TRBJ2-1 | TRBV14 | NA | 15 | CASSPLRTGNNEQFF | TGTGCCAGCAGCCCCCTCAGGACCGGGAACAATGAGCAGTTCTTC
NA | TRBJ1-1 | TRBV4-3 | TRBD1 | 13 | CASSQRTGNEAFF | TGCGCCAGCAGCCAAAGGACAGGGAATGAAGCTTTCTTT
NA | TRBJ2-1 | TRBV19 | TRBD2 | 16 | CASSPPGASGLNEQFF | TGTGCCAGTAGTCCCCCCGGGGCTAGCGGACTCAATGAGCAGTTCTTC
NA | TRBJ2-7 | TRBV5-4 | TRBD2 | 15 | CASSSLAGAAYEQYF | TGTGCCAGCAGCTCCCTAGCGGGAGCCGCCTACGAGCAGTACTTC
NA | TRBJ2-5 | TRBV28 | NA | 11 | CASSSQETQYF | TGTGCCAGCAGTTCGCAAGAGACCCAGTACTTC
NA | TRBJ1-5 | TRBV5-6 | TRBD1 | 16 | CASSLRTGVGNQPQHF | TGTGCCAGCAGCTTGAGGACAGGGGTGGGCAATCAGCCCCAGCATTTT